A selection of T cell receptor beta chains follows, all from one sample in a study of control samples from healthy donors and cancer patients. TCRdb's table, derived via immunoSEQ multiplex PCR, lists solely in-frame clones and lacks some. The sample records 65,000 to 95,000 clones, approximately 89% being singletons. The sequenced sample consisted of blood. These TCRs come from a man aged 50-59 years in good health. Each CDR3 is given with its conserved first and last residue. Fields, in order: clone size, V gene, J gene, D gene, CDR3 protein, CDR3 DNA. A D gene is named only where the DNA matches it firmly. Size is stated for part of the rows, as once, few or many counts, or as a class when the clone is expanded.

clone_size: .; v_call: TRBV6-2/TRBV6-3; j_call: TRBJ2-7; d_call: .; cdr3_aa: CASSYSMESYTSYEQYF; cdr3_nt: TGTGCCAGCAGTTACTCGATGGAGAGTTACACCTCCTACGAGCAGTACTTC
clone_size: .; v_call: TRBV6-5; j_call: TRBJ2-2; d_call: TRBD2; cdr3_aa: CASSRLAGESGELFF; cdr3_nt: TGTGCCAGCAGCCGACTAGCGGGAGAGTCCGGGGAGCTGTTTTTT
clone_size: once; v_call: TRBV19; j_call: TRBJ2-2; d_call: .; cdr3_aa: CASETKANTGELFF; cdr3_nt: TGTGCCAGTGAGACAAAGGCGAACACCGGGGAGCTGTTTTTT
clone_size: few; v_call: TRBV21-1; j_call: TRBJ1-5; d_call: .; cdr3_aa: CASSKARSSNQPQHF; cdr3_nt: TGTGCCAGCAGCAAAGCGCGGAGTAGCAATCAGCCCCAGCATTTT
clone_size: .; v_call: TRBV7-9; j_call: TRBJ2-3; d_call: TRBD1; cdr3_aa: CASSQTRADRASTDTQYF; cdr3_nt: TGTGCCAGCAGCCAGACCAGAGCGGACAGGGCTAGCACAGATACGCAGTATTTT
clone_size: .; v_call: TRBV5-5; j_call: TRBJ2-5; d_call: .; cdr3_aa: CASSRAGGRQETQYF; cdr3_nt: TGTGCCAGCAGCCGTGCCGGGGGGCGCCAAGAGACCCAGTACTTC
clone_size: .; v_call: TRBV6-5; j_call: TRBJ1-5; d_call: .; cdr3_aa: CASSPNIGNHQPQHF; cdr3_nt: TGTGCCAGCAGCCCGAACATCGGGAATCATCAGCCCCAGCATTTT
clone_size: many; v_call: TRBV6-2/TRBV6-3; j_call: TRBJ2-7; d_call: .; cdr3_aa: CASSWFLSAKYEQYF; cdr3_nt: TGTGCCAGCAGTTGGTTCTTATCGGCCAAATACGAGCAGTACTTC
clone_size: .; v_call: TRBV14; j_call: TRBJ2-3; d_call: TRBD2; cdr3_aa: CASSQLAGGFTDTQYF; cdr3_nt: TGTGCCAGCAGCCAATTAGCGGGAGGTTTCACAGATACGCAGTATTTT
clone_size: .; v_call: TRBV6-5; j_call: TRBJ2-3; d_call: TRBD2; cdr3_aa: CASKPGLALDTQYF; cdr3_nt: TGTGCCAGCAAACCGGGACTAGCTTTAGATACGCAGTATTTT
clone_size: .; v_call: TRBV7-8; j_call: TRBJ2-1; d_call: TRBD2; cdr3_aa: CASSLRLAKDEQFF; cdr3_nt: TGTGCCAGCAGCTTAAGACTAGCCAAGGATGAGCAGTTCTTC
clone_size: .; v_call: TRBV18; j_call: TRBJ1-2; d_call: .; cdr3_aa: CASSPGERRGYTF; cdr3_nt: TGTGCCAGCTCACCGGGGGAACGTCGTGGCTACACCTTC
clone_size: .; v_call: TRBV2; j_call: TRBJ1-5; d_call: .; cdr3_aa: CASSRESWGNQPQHF; cdr3_nt: TGTGCCAGCAGTAGAGAATCTTGGGGCAATCAGCCCCAGCATTTT